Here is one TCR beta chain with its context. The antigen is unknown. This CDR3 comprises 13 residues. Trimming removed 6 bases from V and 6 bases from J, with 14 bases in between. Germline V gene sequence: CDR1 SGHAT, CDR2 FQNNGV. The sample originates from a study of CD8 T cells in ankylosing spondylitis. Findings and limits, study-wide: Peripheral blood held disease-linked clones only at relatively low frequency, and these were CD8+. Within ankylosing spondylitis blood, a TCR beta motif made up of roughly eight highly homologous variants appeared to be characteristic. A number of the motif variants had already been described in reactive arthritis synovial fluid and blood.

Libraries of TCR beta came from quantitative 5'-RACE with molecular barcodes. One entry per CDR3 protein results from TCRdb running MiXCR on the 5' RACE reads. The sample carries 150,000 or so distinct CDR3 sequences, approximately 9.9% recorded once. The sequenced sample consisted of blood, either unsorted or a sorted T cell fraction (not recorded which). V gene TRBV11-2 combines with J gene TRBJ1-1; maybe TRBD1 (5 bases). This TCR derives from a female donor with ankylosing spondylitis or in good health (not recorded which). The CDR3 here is CASSYGTTSEAFF. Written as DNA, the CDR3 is TGTGCCAGCAGTTACGGGACTACCTCTGAAGCTTTCTTT.